This is a list of T cell receptor beta chains from one sample in a study of CD8 T cells in Susac syndrome. One entry per CDR3 protein, called by TCRdb with MiXCR from the immunoSEQ multiplex PCR reads. The sample lists more than 70,000 distinct CDR3 sequences, 80% to 95% occurring once. Specimen: CD8+ T cells from PBMCs. Receptor source: a human donor in good health. CDR3s include the opening cysteine and the closing phenylalanine or tryptophan. The D gene is left open where the match is weak. Not every row has a clone size; where given, it reads once, few, many or a size class.

NA	NA	TRBJ2-5	TRBV7-8	CASSLRGAGETQYF	TGTGCCAGCAGCTTACGGGGGGCCGGAGAGACCCAGTACTTC
NA	TRBD2	TRBJ2-3	TRBV5-4	CASSSGQERGGTQYF	TGTGCCAGCAGCTCGGGGCAGGAGCGGGGTGGTACGCAGTATTTT
once	NA	TRBJ2-3	TRBV7-9	CASSWRTATGSDTQYF	TGTGCCAGCAGCTGGAGAACAGCGACCGGATCAGATACGCAGTATTTT
NA	NA	TRBJ1-5	TRBV13	CASSGGGESNQPQHF	TGTGCCAGCAGCGGCGGAGGGGAGAGCAATCAGCCCCAGCATTTT
NA	TRBD1	TRBJ1-1	TRBV3-1	CASSPFKGTGRSEAFF	TGTGCCAGCAGCCCGTTCAAGGGGACAGGGCGGAGTGAAGCTTTCTTT
NA	NA	TRBJ1-1	TRBV28	CASSSLMNTEAFF	TGTGCCAGCAGTTCCCTCATGAACACTGAAGCTTTCTTT
NA	TRBD2	TRBJ2-2	TRBV9	CASSESKQGLAGVKGKAGELFF	TGTGCCAGCAGCGAATCAAAACAAGGACTAGCGGGGGTAAAAGGAAAAGCCGGGGAGCTGTTTTTT
NA	NA	TRBJ1-2	TRBV29-1	CSVPELGDYGYTF	TGCAGCGTTCCGGAATTAGGGGACTATGGCTACACCTTC
NA	TRBD2	TRBJ2-3	TRBV11-2	CASSPQWTSGTFTDTQYF	TGTGCCAGCAGCCCTCAGTGGACTAGCGGGACCTTCACAGATACGCAGTATTTT
NA	TRBD2	TRBJ2-1	TRBV12-3/TRBV12-4	CASGTSGGAFSNEQFF	TGTGCCAGCGGGACTAGCGGGGGGGCCTTTTCGAATGAGCAGTTCTTC
NA	NA	TRBJ2-5	TRBV4-1	CASSQYDSQETQYF	TGCGCCAGCAGCCAATACGACAGCCAAGAGACCCAGTACTTC
NA	NA	TRBJ1-1	TRBV16	CASSQSIGYTEAFF	TGTGCCAGCAGCCAATCGATAGGGTACACTGAAGCTTTCTTT
NA	NA	TRBJ2-1	TRBV4-1	CASSQEFGEISYNEQFF	TGCGCCAGCAGCCAAGAGTTCGGGGAAATTTCCTACAATGAGCAGTTCTTC
NA	TRBD2	TRBJ2-7	TRBV12-3/TRBV12-4	CASSPSGGGFEQYF	TGTGCCAGCAGTCCTAGCGGGGGGGGGTTTGAGCAGTACTTC
few	NA	TRBJ1-1	TRBV23-1	CASSGRRNTEAFF	TGCGCCAGCAGTGGGCGGAGGAACACTGAAGCTTTCTTT
NA	TRBD1	TRBJ2-7	TRBV7-6	CASSRGPRTGGHEQYF	TGTGCCAGCAGCCGTGGCCCCCGGACAGGGGGACACGAGCAGTACTTC
NA	TRBD1	TRBJ2-3	TRBV7-9	CASSPVGQGSVTDTQYF	TGTGCCAGCAGCCCTGTGGGACAGGGGTCTGTCACAGATACGCAGTATTTT
NA	NA	TRBJ2-1	TRBV27	CASSLARAYNEQFF	TGTGCCAGCAGTTTGGCTCGGGCCTACAATGAGCAGTTCTTC
NA	NA	TRBJ2-7	TRBV12-3/TRBV12-4	CASSPGHGTYF	TGTGCCAGCAGCCCGGGACATGGGACGTACTTC
NA	NA	TRBJ1-4	TRBV15	CATSLRVKNPEKLFF	TGTGCCACCAGCTTGAGGGTTAAGAATCCTGAAAAACTGTTTTTT
once	TRBD1	TRBJ2-3	TRBV20-1	CSAPPRGLVDTQYF	TGCAGTGCCCCCCCCAGGGGGCTAGTAGATACGCAGTATTTT
NA	NA	TRBJ1-4	TRBV10-2	CASSEMMGGDATNEKLFF	TGCGCCAGCAGTGAGATGATGGGGGGAGATGCAACTAATGAAAAACTGTTTTTT
NA	TRBD2	TRBJ2-3	TRBV7-3	CASSLTGAGGRDTQYF	TGTGCCAGCAGCTTAACTGGAGCGGGGGGCCGGGATACGCAGTATTTT
NA	NA	TRBJ1-1	TRBV5-1	CASSLYRANTEAFF	TGCGCCAGCAGCTTGTACAGGGCCAACACTGAAGCTTTCTTT
NA	TRBD1	TRBJ2-5	TRBV18	CASSPDRARPHQETQYF	TGTGCCAGCTCTCCTGACAGGGCGAGACCCCACCAAGAGACCCAGTACTTC
NA	NA	TRBJ2-3	TRBV14	CASSHFSRPLSTDTQYF	TGTGCCAGCAGCCACTTCAGCCGGCCCCTTAGCACAGATACGCAGTATTTT
NA	NA	TRBJ2-7	TRBV4-1	CASSQTVSYEQYF	TGCGCCAGCAGCCAGACAGTATCCTACGAGCAGTACTTC
NA	NA	TRBJ2-3	TRBV27	CASGDRPYSDTQYF	TGTGCCAGCGGAGACAGACCCTATTCGGATACGCAGTATTTT
once	NA	TRBJ2-7	TRBV29-1	CSVFSSTYEQYF	TGCAGCGTTTTTTCGTCGACCTACGAGCAGTACTTC
few	NA	TRBJ1-3	TRBV9	CASSIQGSGIYF	TGTGCCAGCAGCATTCAGGGATCTGGCATATATTTT
NA	NA	TRBJ2-7	TRBV10-3	CAIGAWTPSYEQYF	TGTGCCATCGGCGCATGGACCCCTTCCTACGAGCAGTACTTC
NA	NA	TRBJ2-1	TRBV13	CASSAQGLADYNEQFF	TGTGCCAGCAGCGCACAGGGGCTAGCGGACTACAATGAGCAGTTCTTC
NA	NA	TRBJ1-1	TRBV2	CASSDQGGNTEAFF	TGTGCCAGCAGTGATCAGGGAGGTAACACTGAAGCTTTCTTT
NA	TRBD1	TRBJ2-7	TRBV2	CASRDRAEQYF	TGTGCCAGCAGGGACAGGGCCGAGCAGTACTTC
once	NA	TRBJ2-5	TRBV5-1	CASSPARAISRQETQYF	TGCGCCAGCAGCCCCGCCCGAGCGATATCACGCCAAGAGACCCAGTACTTC
NA	NA	TRBJ2-1	TRBV9	CASSRDQNEQFF	TGTGCCAGCAGCAGGGACCAAAATGAGCAGTTCTTC
once	NA	TRBJ1-1	TRBV10-3	CAIRYGGENTEAFF	TGTGCCATCAGGTACGGTGGGGAGAACACTGAAGCTTTCTTT
NA	TRBD1	TRBJ1-3	TRBV5-1	CASSLAGTAYSGNTIYF	TGCGCCAGCAGCTTGGCAGGGACAGCCTACTCTGGAAACACCATATATTTT
NA	NA	TRBJ2-1	TRBV6-1	CASRPNNRGNEQFF	TGTGCCAGCAGGCCTAACAATAGGGGCAATGAGCAGTTCTTC
NA	NA	TRBJ2-1	TRBV4-1	CASSQERNDYNEQFF	TGCGCCAGCAGCCAAGAGAGAAACGATTACAATGAGCAGTTCTTC
NA	NA	TRBJ2-2	TRBV4-1	CASSPSGVITGELFF	TGCGCCAGCAGCCCCTCGGGGGTGATTACCGGGGAGCTGTTTTTT
NA	TRBD2	TRBJ2-3	TRBV9	CASSVVGGGAADTQYF	TGTGCCAGCAGCGTAGTTGGCGGGGGGGCTGCAGATACGCAGTATTTT
NA	TRBD1	TRBJ1-1	TRBV9	CASSAPTGAENTEAFF	TGTGCCAGCAGCGCCCCGACAGGGGCGGAGAACACTGAAGCTTTCTTT
NA	TRBD2	TRBJ2-5	TRBV12-5	CASGSPGGVETQYF	TGTGCTAGTGGTTCCCCGGGGGGAGTGGAGACCCAGTACTTC
once	NA	TRBJ1-5	TRBV19	CASRRLGVSANQPQHF	TGTGCCAGTAGGCGTCTCGGGGTTTCGGCCAATCAGCCCCAGCATTTT
NA	NA	TRBJ1-1	TRBV20-1	CSARSGYTEAFF	TGCAGTGCTAGGTCTGGGTACACTGAAGCTTTCTTT
NA	NA	TRBJ2-5	TRBV6-6	CASSDPTGATQYF	TGTGCCAGCTCTGACCCGACGGGAGCGACCCAGTACTTC
once	NA	TRBJ2-5	TRBV13	CASSLGRGLLQETQYF	TGTGCCAGCAGCTTAGGACGGGGCCTCCTCCAAGAGACCCAGTACTTC
NA	NA	TRBJ1-2	TRBV5-6	CASSSTYGYTF	TGTGCCAGCAGCTCTACATATGGCTACACCTTC
NA	TRBD1	TRBJ1-5	TRBV19	CASSMDRSSNQPQHF	TGTGCCAGTAGTATGGACAGGAGTAGCAATCAGCCCCAGCATTTT
NA	NA	TRBJ1-1	TRBV19	CASSIVSGGTEAFF	TGTGCCAGTAGTATCGTCTCGGGGGGCACTGAAGCTTTCTTT
NA	TRBD2	TRBJ2-7	TRBV18	CASSPTRRGGGLNEQYF	TGTGCCAGCTCACCCACGCGTCGGGGGGGTGGACTTAACGAGCAGTACTTC
few	NA	TRBJ1-1	TRBV6-1	CASSFVMNTEAFF	TGTGCCAGCAGTTTTGTGATGAACACTGAAGCTTTCTTT